Each of the 19 T cell receptor beta chains below was sequenced from the same sample in a study of glioma-infiltrating T cells. Amplification of TCR alpha and beta CDR3 regions from RNA used iRepertoire nested multiplex PCR. TCRdb reprocessed the multiplex PCR reads with MiXCR, giving one entry per CDR3 protein. The repertoire consists of approximately 90,000 distinct CDR3 sequences, with about 25% occurring once and the leading ten covering 6.7%. The sequenced material came from glioma tissue, nonneoplastic brain tissue, or PBMCs (not recorded which). The receptors derive from a human donor with low-grade glioma or glioblastoma, undergoing nonglioma brain surgery, or in good health (not recorded which).

This clonotype came up a few times. This chain uses TRBV10-2 with TRBJ2-1; the match to TRBD2 covers 11 bases. Germline lookup yields CDR1 WSHSY and CDR2 SAAADI. This CDR3 contains 18 residues. V trimming: 4 bases; J trimming: 4 bases; junction bases outside the gene matches: 12. The CDR3 sequence is CASSGPSPGLADYNEQFF. The CDR3, as DNA: TGCGCCAGCAGTGGCCCATCGCCGGGACTAGCGGATTACAATGAGCAGTTCTTC.

This clonotype came up many times. The chain couples TRBV6-1 to TRBJ1-2; D may be TRBD1 (5 bases). CDR3 length: 14 residues. Germline V CDR1 and CDR2: MNHNS, SASEGT. V was trimmed by 4 bases and J by 4 bases, leaving 13 bases between them. The CDR3 here is CASSVPGTAYGYTF. Here the CDR3 DNA reads TGTGCCAGCAGTGTACCAGGGACGGCCTATGGCTACACCTTC.

This clonotype appeared a single time. A much larger clone differs by one base, so this may be a read error. The chain joins TRBV5-1 to TRBJ2-3; perhaps TRBD1 as D (6 bases). The germline V gene encodes CDR1 SGHRS and CDR2 YFSETQ. This CDR3 region has 14 residues. DNA for the CDR3: TGCGCCAGCAGCTTAGGGGACAACACAAATACGCAGTATTTT. This codes for CASSLGDNTNTQYF.

There are many counts of this clonotype. V and J are TRBV27 and TRBJ2-1; 7 bases line up with TRBD1. The germline CDR1 and CDR2 sequences are MNHEY and SMNVEV (reference sequence). CDR3 length: 15 residues. V shed 5 bases, J shed 1 base, and the junction held 5 bases outside the gene matches. CDR3: CASSAYRGSYNEQFF. For the CDR3, the DNA is TGTGCCAGCAGTGCATACAGGGGTTCCTACAATGAGCAGTTCTTC.

This clonotype has only a few counts. The chain employs TRBV5-4 and TRBJ2-3, with 16 bases aligning to TRBD2. The CDR3 loop spans 15 amino acids. Trimming at V came to 3 bases and at J to 6 bases, leaving 1 base not matched to a gene. Germline V gene sequence: CDR1 SGHNT, CDR2 YYREEE (reference sequence). Here the CDR3 DNA reads TGTGCCAGCAGCTCGGGACTAGCGGGAGGGGATACGCAGTATTTT. It encodes CASSSGLAGGDTQYF.

This clonotype was observed at least ten times. Since a much larger clone is just one base distant, this may be a read error. The V gene is TRBV7-9, the J gene TRBJ1-5; D gene unclear. The CDR3 covers 13 residues. Between the trimmed V and J ends, which lost 3 bases and 0 bases, there was a span of 3 bases. Germline CDR1 and CDR2: SEHNR and FQNEAQ (reference sequence). CDR3 in DNA: TGTGCCAGCAGCTTCAATAGCAATCAGCCCCAGCATTTT. This sequence encodes CASSFNSNQPQHF. Variable domain in full (rest from reference TRBV7-9 and TRBJ1-5): DTGVSQNPRHKITKRGQNVTFRCDPISEHNRLYWYRQTLGQGPEFLTYFQNEAQLEKSRLLSDRFSAERPKGSFSTLEIQRTEQGDSAMYLCASSFNSNQPQHFGDGTRLSIL.

V gene TRBV12-3 or TRBV12-4 combines with J gene TRBJ1-3; TRBD1 agrees at 7 bases. CDR3 length: 17 residues. The ends lost 3 bases at V and 0 bases at J; junction bases unmatched: 8. The CDR3 protein is CASSLTGQSFSGNTIYF. In DNA form, the CDR3 reads TGTGCCAGCAGTTTGACGGGACAGTCGTTCTCTGGAAACACCATATATTTT.

Many counts were recorded for this clonotype. The CDR3 region has the DNA TGTGCCAGCAGCCTCGCTAGCGGGAGGGATGGTGTCAATGAGCAGTTCTTC. Translated, it gives CASSLASGRDGVNEQFF. The V call is TRBV7-8, the J call TRBJ2-1; 12 bases match TRBD2. The J segment lost 6 bases and the V segment lost 5 bases, leaving 11 bases of the junction unmatched. Germline V gene sequence: CDR1 SGHVS, CDR2 FQNEAQ. CDR3 length: 17 residues.

On this clonotype itself: The junction does not match germline at one end; this may be a read error. The V and J genes are TRBV7-9 and TRBJ1-2; D gene unclear. This CDR3 is built from 11 residues. In germline, CDR1 is SEHNR, CDR2 FQNEAQ (reference sequence). Here the CDR3 DNA reads TGTGCCAGCAGCCCCGCATATAATCCGATTTTC. Translating gives CASSPAYNPIF.

This clonotype was observed at least ten times. The chain is built from TRBV20-1 and TRBJ2-2, with D perhaps TRBD2 (5 bases). V dropped 3 bases and J dropped 0 bases, with 8 bases sitting between them. There are 14 residues in the CDR3. Germline CDR1 is DFQATT and CDR2 is SNEGSKA (reference sequence). The CDR3: CSASSRANTGELFF. CDR3 bases: TGCAGTGCTAGTTCGAGGGCGAACACCGGGGAGCTGTTTTTT.

This clonotype was observed many times. V is TRBV20-1 and J is TRBJ1-2, with D perhaps matching TRBD1 (6 bases). The CDR3 has 14 amino acids. Per the germline V gene, CDR1 is DFQATT and CDR2 is SNEGSKA (reference sequence). Trimming stripped 4 bases from V and 2 bases from J, with 14 bases between. The CDR3 bases are TGCAGTGCTACAAATACAGGGACCAACTATGGCTACACCTTC. The encoded protein is CSATNTGTNYGYTF.

This clonotype was detected ten times or more. The V and J genes are TRBV6-5 and TRBJ2-1; 7 positions match TRBD1. With 2 bases clipped from V and 7 bases from J, the junction kept 14 bases outside the gene matches. Germline CDR1 is MNHEY and CDR2 is SVGAGI. The CDR3 covers 17 residues. The CDR3 is CASSYTYVRQGSNEQFF. CDR3 nucleotide sequence: TGTGCCAGCAGTTACACTTACGTAAGACAGGGTTCGAATGAGCAGTTCTTC.

The chain employs TRBV4-2 and TRBJ2-7; TRBD2 agrees at 8 bases. The V segment lost 0 bases and the J segment 7 bases; nucleotides outside the gene matches: 11. CDR1 is LGHNA and CDR2 is YNFKEQ in the germline V gene. The CDR3 totals 16 residues. The chain's CDR3 is CASSQEPGGEFNEQYF. CDR3 nucleotide sequence: TGTGCCAGCAGCCAAGAGCCCGGGGGGGAGTTCAATGAGCAGTACTTC.

This clonotype was observed many times. The rearrangement uses TRBV15 and TRBJ2-5; the D gene is possibly TRBD2 (6 bases). Germline V CDR1 and CDR2: LNHNV, YYDKDF (reference sequence). CDR3 length: 16 residues. V lost 2 bases and J lost 2, with 15 bases in between. The CDR3 nucleotides are TGTGCCACCAGCAGACCGTGGGAGGACCTTCAAGAGACCCAGTACTTC. It specifies CATSRPWEDLQETQYF.

V and J are TRBV6-1 and TRBJ2-3, with 14 bases matching TRBD2. Germline assignment: CDR1 MNHNS and CDR2 SASEGT. CDR3 length: 17 residues. Trimming at V came to 6 bases and at J to 6 bases, leaving 11 bases not matched to a gene. CDR3 region: CASSQLGLAGAADTQYF. CDR3 bases: TGTGCCAGCAGCCAACTGGGACTAGCGGGGGCCGCGGATACGCAGTATTTT.

This clonotype was observed many times. The J gene is TRBJ2-3, the V gene TRBV10-3; D is unresolved. V lost 8 bases and J 2 bases, leaving 11 bases between the germline ends. Germline V gene data show CDR1 as ENHRY and CDR2 as SYGVKD. The CDR3 has 13 amino acids. The CDR3 here is CAILADSTDTQYF. The DNA of the CDR3 is TGTGCCATCTTAGCTGATTCCACAGATACGCAGTATTTT.

On this clonotype: This clone may be a read error of a much larger clone one base away. V and J are TRBV29-1 and TRBJ2-7; TRBD1 matches 11 bases. The CDR3 is 13 residues long. CDR1 SQVTM and CDR2 ANQGSEA come from the germline V gene. Trimming took 3 bases from V and 3 from J; bases not matched to a gene: 1. CDR3: CSVDGTGGYEQYF. CDR3 nucleotide sequence: TGCAGCGTTGATGGGACAGGGGGCTACGAGCAGTACTTC.

This chain links TRBV6-1 with TRBJ2-1; perhaps D is TRBD1 or TRBD2 (7 bases each). The CDR3 loop spans 15 amino acids. Trimming took off 6 bases at V and 9 bases at J, with 21 bases between the two ends. In germline, CDR1 is MNHNS, CDR2 SASEGT. The CDR3 is CASSDGGGGGIEQFF. CDR3 nucleotides: TGTGCCAGCAGCGATGGTGGGGGAGGGGGCATTGAGCAGTTCTTC.

At least ten counts were recorded for this clonotype. This chain links TRBV7-8 with TRBJ2-3; TRBD2 agrees at 8 bases. Trimming removed 5 bases from V and 3 bases from J; junction bases left unmatched: 7. CDR3 length: 15 amino acids. Germline values: CDR1 SGHVS, CDR2 FQNEAQ. CDR3 sequence: CASSPTGGGTDTQYF. Here the CDR3 DNA reads TGTGCCAGCAGCCCCACGGGAGGGGGAACAGATACGCAGTATTTT.